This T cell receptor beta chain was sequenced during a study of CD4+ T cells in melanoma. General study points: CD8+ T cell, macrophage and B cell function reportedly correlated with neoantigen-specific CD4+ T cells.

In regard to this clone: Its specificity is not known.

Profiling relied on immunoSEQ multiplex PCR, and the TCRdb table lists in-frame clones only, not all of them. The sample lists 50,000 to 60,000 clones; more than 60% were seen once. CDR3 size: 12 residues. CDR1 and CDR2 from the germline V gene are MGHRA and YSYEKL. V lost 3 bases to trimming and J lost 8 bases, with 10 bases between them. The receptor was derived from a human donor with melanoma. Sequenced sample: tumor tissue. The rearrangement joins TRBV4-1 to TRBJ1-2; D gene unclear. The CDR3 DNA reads TGCGCCAGCAGCCACGGCAGTAACGGCTACACCTTC. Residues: CASSHGSNGYTF.